These 15 T cell receptor beta chains were all obtained from the same sample, sequenced in a study of T cell repertoires in cytomegalovirus infection. Each CDR3 protein is one row after TCRdb ran MiXCR on the reads. The sample lists approximately 1,000,000 distinct CDR3 sequences; approximately 31% were seen once. No antigen has been identified for these receptors. Sequencing was performed on cultured CD8+ T cells from PBMCs, taken from culture after CMV antigen stimulation. These receptors were taken from a human donor in good health (CMV status not recorded). Some clones in this sample may be carry-over from other donors' samples.

This clonotype was detected ten times or more. The chain recombines TRBV7-9 with TRBJ2-3, with 10 positions matching TRBD2. With 4 bases clipped from V and 1 base from J, the junction kept 2 bases outside the gene matches. The CDR3 spans 15 residues. CDR1 SEHNR and CDR2 FQNEAQ come from the germline V gene (reference sequence). The CDR3 DNA sequence: TGTGCCAGCAGCTCTAGCGGGGGCGGCACAGATACGCAGTATTTT. Translated, it gives CASSSSGGGTDTQYF.

This clonotype was found many times. The genes are TRBV4-3 and TRBJ1-1, with D uncertain. Germline CDR1 is LGHNA and CDR2 is YSLEER. V lost 4 bases, J lost 10 bases, and 16 bases lay in between. The CDR3 extends over 13 amino acids. Written as DNA, the CDR3 is TGCGCCAGCAGCCCCTCCGGGCCCGGTGGAGCTTTCTTT. Encoded protein: CASSPSGPGGAFF.

This chain joins TRBV25-1 and TRBJ2-7; D unclear. CDR1 and CDR2 (germline): MGHDK, SYGVNS. The CDR3 consists of 12 residues. V lost 0 bases and J 7 bases, leaving 7 bases between the germline ends. CDR3 region: CASSEYQREQYF. Written as DNA, the CDR3 is TGTGCCAGCAGTGAATATCAGAGAGAGCAGTACTTC.

Only a few counts were recorded for this clonotype. The J gene is TRBJ2-1, the V gene TRBV7-9; 10 bases agree with TRBD1. The V and J ends lost 6 bases and 7 bases, in that order; junction bases with no gene match: 9. Germline V CDR1 and CDR2: SEHNR, FQNEAQ (reference sequence). The CDR3 sequence is 15 residues long. CDR3 bases: TGTGCCAGCAGTCTACCGGACAGGGGGTTGAATGAGCAGTTCTTC. Encoded protein: CASSLPDRGLNEQFF.

This chain uses TRBV6-2 or TRBV6-3 with TRBJ2-3; D possibly corresponds to TRBD2 (5 bases). Trimming removed 0 bases at V and 5 bases at J, with 12 bases between. The germline CDR1 and CDR2 sequences are MNHEY and SVGEGT. CDR3 size: 15 residues. This CDR3 is CASSYSERSIDTQYF. CDR3 DNA sequence: TGTGCCAGCAGTTACTCTGAGCGGTCCATAGATACGCAGTATTTT.

V usage is TRBV14 and J usage is TRBJ1-1; 10 bases are a match to TRBD1. There are 14 residues in the CDR3. V trimming: 3 bases; J trimming: 8 bases; junction bases outside the gene matches: 6. Germline V gives CDR1 SGHDN, CDR2 FVKESK. Here the CDR3 DNA reads TGTGCCAGCAGCCAGACGGGACAGGGGCCGGAAGCTTTCTTT. Its protein is CASSQTGQGPEAFF.

This clonotype was counted only a few times. This chain connects TRBV7-2 to TRBJ2-3, with D possibly TRBD2 on 5 matching bases. In germline, CDR1 is SGHTA, CDR2 FQGNSA. With 4 bases removed from V and 1 base from J, the gap between germline ends came to 21 bases. The CDR3 totals 18 residues. The CDR3 protein is CASSSKAARSAGTDTQYF. The CDR3 DNA reads TGTGCCAGCAGCTCGAAAGCGGCCCGTAGTGCTGGCACAGATACGCAGTATTTT. Full variable domain (missing parts from reference TRBV7-2 and TRBJ2-3): GAGVSQSPSNKVTEKGKDVELRCDPISGHTALYWYRQSLGQGLEFLIYFQGNSAPDKSGLPSDRFSAERTGGSVSTLTIQRTQQEDSAVYLCASSSKAARSAGTDTQYFGPGTRLTVL.

This clonotype was counted a few times. The chain joins TRBV6-1 to TRBJ1-1; D possibly corresponds to TRBD1 (6 bases). Germline V gene sequence: CDR1 MNHNS, CDR2 SASEGT. The CDR3 has 14 amino acids. V dropped 6 bases and J dropped 3 bases, with 14 bases sitting between them. The CDR3 region is CASRPTGWDTEAFF. The CDR3 region has the DNA TGTGCCAGCAGACCCACAGGGTGGGACACTGAAGCTTTCTTT.

This clonotype appeared a few times. As DNA, the CDR3 is TGTGCCACCTCGATGGGGGGGATCTACGAGCAGTACTTC. Amino acids: CATSMGGIYEQYF. The chain employs TRBV27 and TRBJ2-7; 7 bases agree with TRBD2. CDR3 length: 13 amino acids. The trim removed 10 bases at V and 3 bases at J, leaving 9 bases unmatched. Germline V CDR1 and CDR2: MNHEY, SMNVEV (reference sequence).

CDR3 sequence reads: CASNPGQGRTTEAFF. Written as DNA, the CDR3 is TGTGCCAGCAACCCGGGACAGGGGAGGACCACTGAAGCTTTCTTT. This chain uses TRBV2 with TRBJ1-1; 10 nucleotides align to TRBD1. Germline values: CDR1 SNHLY, CDR2 FYNNEI. This CDR3 has 15 amino acids. V lost 7 bases to trimming and J lost 4 bases; unmatched junction nucleotides: 9.

This clonotype was detected a few times. The chain couples TRBV6-5 to TRBJ2-1; 9 bases align to TRBD2. Losses at the gene ends were 0 bases for V and 5 bases for J; bases not matched to a gene: 8. The CDR3 is 17 amino acids. Germline CDR1 is MNHEY and CDR2 is SVGAGI. The CDR3 DNA sequence: TGTGCCAGCAGTTACTCGAGGGCTAGCGGGGTCAACAATGAGCAGTTCTTC. Encoded protein: CASSYSRASGVNNEQFF.

The chain employs TRBV20-1 and TRBJ2-1, with D perhaps matching TRBD1 (6 bases). The CDR3 loop spans 15 amino acids. V was shortened by 0 bases and J by 1 base, with 10 bases between the two germline ends. In germline, CDR1 is DFQATT, CDR2 SNEGSKA (reference sequence). This chain's CDR3 is CSARDWDMSYNEQFF. The CDR3 bases are TGCAGTGCTAGAGATTGGGACATGTCCTACAATGAGCAGTTCTTC.

J is TRBJ2-1 and V is TRBV6-5; D is perhaps TRBD2 (5 bases). Trimming cost V 0 bases and J 8 bases, with 11 bases left between them. The CDR3 is 14 residues long. CDR1 is MNHEY, CDR2 SVGAGI, per germline. DNA of the CDR3: TGTGCCAGCAGTTACTCGACTACGGTCCATGAGCAGTTCTTC. As protein: CASSYSTTVHEQFF.

The chain recombines TRBV19 with TRBJ2-1; 8 bases line up with TRBD2. In germline, CDR1 is LNHDA, CDR2 SQIVND (reference sequence). With 5 bases clipped from V and 4 bases from J, the junction kept 7 bases outside the gene matches. The CDR3 runs to 15 residues. The CDR3 loop reads CASSVPGLGYNEQFF. As DNA, the CDR3 is TGTGCCAGTAGTGTCCCGGGACTAGGTTACAATGAGCAGTTCTTC.

This clonotype was counted a few times. The chain combines TRBV10-3 with TRBJ1-6, with D possibly matching TRBD1 (5 bases). CDR1 is ENHRY and CDR2 is SYGVKD in the germline V gene. V was clipped by 7 bases and J by 5 bases, with 9 bases between them. CDR3 size: 13 residues. The CDR3 region has the DNA TGTGCCATCACGGGGGACCATAATTCACCCCTCCACTTT. Translated: CAITGDHNSPLHF.